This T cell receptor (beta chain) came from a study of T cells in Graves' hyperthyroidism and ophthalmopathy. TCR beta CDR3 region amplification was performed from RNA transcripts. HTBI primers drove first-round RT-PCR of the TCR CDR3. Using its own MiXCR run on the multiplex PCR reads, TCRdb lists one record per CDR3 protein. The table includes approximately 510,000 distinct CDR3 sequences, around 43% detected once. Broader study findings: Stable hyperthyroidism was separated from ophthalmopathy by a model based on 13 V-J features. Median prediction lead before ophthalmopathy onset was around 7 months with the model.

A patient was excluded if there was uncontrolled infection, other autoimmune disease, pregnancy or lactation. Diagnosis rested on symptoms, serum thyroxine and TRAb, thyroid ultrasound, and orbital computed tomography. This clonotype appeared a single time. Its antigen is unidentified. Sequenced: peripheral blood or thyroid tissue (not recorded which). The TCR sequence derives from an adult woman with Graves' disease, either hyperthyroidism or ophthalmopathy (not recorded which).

In DNA form, the CDR3 reads TGTGCCAGCAGCTTCCTCCAGTTCCAAGAGACCCAGTACTTC. Amino acids: CASSFLQFQETQYF. The chain is built from TRBV7-9 and TRBJ2-5; D is unresolved. Trimming removed 3 bases from V and 1 base from J, with 9 bases in between. The CDR3 totals 14 residues. The germline V gene encodes CDR1 SEHNR and CDR2 FQNEAQ (reference sequence).